The text below deals with one TCR beta chain. The table came from immunoSEQ multiplex PCR; TCRdb's copy has only in-frame clones and leaves some out. The sample consists of about 89,000 clones, 81% of them appearing once. The data were taken from a study of blood T cell repertoires in COVID-19. The wider study: Sites in the United States, Italy and Spain provided acute and convalescent COVID-19 samples. PBMCs, B-cell-depleted T cells, or T cells were the source of the cDNA or gDNA that made up the material.

The length of the CDR3 is 17 residues. V was cut by 1 base and J by 4 bases, with 19 bases left in between. Germline assignment: CDR1 MDHEN and CDR2 SYDVKM. This receptor was identified in a woman older than 75 with acute or convalescent COVID-19. Sequencing input: peripheral blood. The chain carries TRBV28 and TRBJ1-1; TRBD1 is a possible D gene (6 bases). CDR3 DNA: TGTGCCAGCAGTTTATTAGCTGCGGGGGGGCGGAGCACTGAAGCTTTCTTT. Amino acid sequence: CASSLLAAGGRSTEAFF. The whole variable domain, filled in from reference TRBV28 and TRBJ1-1, reads DVKVTQSSRYLVKRTGEKVFLECVQDMDHENMFWYRQDPGLGLRLIYFSYDVKMKEKGDIPEGYSVSREKKERFSLILESASTNQTSMYLCASSLLAAGGRSTEAFFGQGTRLTVV.